These T cell receptor beta chains were read from a single sample in a study of identical twins. Each CDR3 protein is one row after TCRdb ran MiXCR on the 5' RACE reads. The table records around 530,000 distinct CDR3 sequences, 13% to 15% of them present only once. The same data also went into a second study, on yellow fever vaccine responses in identical twins.

Sequencing was performed on CD4+ T cells sorted from blood. These receptors originate from a woman aged 18-30 years in good health. The CDR3 runs from the conserved cysteine through the conserved F or W. Each record gives: V gene, D gene, J gene, clone size, CDR3 protein, CDR3 DNA. The D gene is left open where the match is weak. Rows give clone size only sometimes, using once, few, many, or a class for an expanded clone.

TRBV6-4	NA	TRBJ1-6	few	CASSDTGSYNSPLHF	TGTGCCAGCAGTGATACCGGGTCCTATAATTCACCCCTCCACTTT
TRBV6-1	TRBD1	TRBJ1-2	few	CASSGQGVYTF	TGTGCCAGCAGTGGGCAGGGGGTTTACACCTTC
TRBV11-2	NA	TRBJ2-7	NA	CASSFVSWGRYEQYF	TGTGCCAGCAGCTTCGTAAGCTGGGGACGCTACGAGCAGTACTTC
TRBV24-1	TRBD1	TRBJ2-7	NA	CATSDSGTGIYEQYF	TGTGCCACCAGTGATTCCGGGACAGGGATTTACGAGCAGTACTTC
TRBV6-5	TRBD2	TRBJ2-7	NA	CASSNPGTSGYEQYF	TGTGCCAGCAGTAACCCCGGGACTAGCGGCTACGAGCAGTACTTC
TRBV2	TRBD1	TRBJ2-7	NA	CASRTGIGNEQYF	TGTGCCAGCAGGACAGGGATTGGTAACGAGCAGTACTTC
TRBV7-8	TRBD1	TRBJ2-7	NA	CASRPGTGRYEQYF	TGTGCCAGCAGGCCCGGGACAGGGCGCTACGAGCAGTACTTC
TRBV5-1	TRBD1	TRBJ1-1	many	CASSLDRDTEAFF	TGCGCCAGCAGTCTCGACAGGGACACTGAAGCTTTCTTT
TRBV5-1	NA	TRBJ2-2	NA	CASSLSAGADTGELFF	TGCGCCAGCAGCTTGTCAGCAGGGGCAGACACCGGGGAGCTGTTTTTT
TRBV7-9	NA	TRBJ2-3	few	CASPNRVDTDTQYF	TGTGCCAGCCCGAACAGGGTAGACACAGATACGCAGTATTTT
TRBV10-3	NA	TRBJ2-4	NA	CAISESGISGDIQYF	TGTGCCATCAGTGAGTCGGGGATCTCGGGCGACATTCAGTACTTC
TRBV12-3/TRBV12-4	NA	TRBJ2-1	NA	CASTLGLYNEQFF	TGTGCCAGCACCTTAGGGCTATACAATGAGCAGTTCTTC
TRBV6-1	NA	TRBJ1-1	few	CASSAEVMTEAFF	TGTGCCAGCAGTGCAGAGGTTATGACTGAAGCTTTCTTT
TRBV14	NA	TRBJ1-1	few	CASSQAMGVTEAFF	TGTGCCAGCAGCCAAGCCATGGGTGTTACTGAAGCTTTCTTT
TRBV29-1	TRBD2	TRBJ2-7	many	CSVTLSGIYEQYF	TGCAGCGTTACCCTTAGCGGGATCTACGAGCAGTACTTC
TRBV7-8	NA	TRBJ2-2	NA	CASSSNRIVNTGELFF	TGTGCCAGCAGCTCCAACCGGATAGTCAACACCGGGGAGCTGTTTTTT
TRBV5-1	NA	TRBJ2-2	few	CASSLVARNTGELFF	TGCGCCAGCAGCTTGGTAGCGAGGAACACCGGGGAGCTGTTTTTT
TRBV10-3	TRBD1	TRBJ1-5	NA	CAIRMTGGAMPQHF	TGTGCCATCAGGATGACAGGGGGCGCGATGCCCCAGCATTTT
TRBV11-3	NA	TRBJ2-7	NA	CASRLREAYEQYF	TGTGCCAGCAGACTCAGGGAAGCCTACGAGCAGTACTTC
TRBV24-1	NA	TRBJ1-5	NA	CATSGDSSGTQPQHF	TGTGCCACCAGTGGTGACAGTTCGGGGACTCAGCCCCAGCATTTT
TRBV28	NA	TRBJ2-3	few	CASSWMQILTDTQYF	TGTGCCAGCAGTTGGATGCAGATCCTCACAGATACGCAGTATTTT
TRBV4-2	TRBD2	TRBJ2-7	few	CASSQPGLAGKFYEQYF	TGTGCCAGCAGCCAGCCGGGACTAGCGGGTAAATTCTACGAGCAGTACTTC
TRBV24-1	NA	TRBJ2-3	NA	CATSGGVTGTDTQYF	TGTGCCACCAGTGGCGGGGTGACAGGGACAGATACGCAGTATTTT
TRBV29-1	NA	TRBJ1-1	once	CSVRGQSNTEAFF	TGCAGCGTACGGGGACAATCGAACACTGAAGCTTTCTTT
TRBV12-3/TRBV12-4	TRBD2	TRBJ2-1	few	CASLAGGPNEQFF	TGTGCCAGCCTAGCGGGAGGGCCGAATGAGCAGTTCTTC
TRBV20-1	TRBD1	TRBJ2-5	NA	CSARQGVLQETQYF	TGCAGTGCTAGGCAGGGGGTTCTTCAAGAGACCCAGTACTTC
TRBV6-2/TRBV6-3	NA	TRBJ2-1	NA	CASTHSWGSRYNEQFF	TGTGCCAGCACCCACTCCTGGGGTTCTCGCTACAATGAGCAGTTCTTC
TRBV28	TRBD1	TRBJ1-2	few	CASRGQGIWGGYTF	TGTGCCAGTCGCGGACAGGGCATCTGGGGTGGCTACACCTTC
TRBV25-1	NA	TRBJ1-4	NA	CASSVQINEKLFF	TGTGCCAGCAGTGTACAGATTAATGAAAAACTGTTTTTT
TRBV18	TRBD1	TRBJ2-1	NA	CASSPDRANNEQFF	TGTGCCAGCTCACCGGACAGGGCAAACAATGAGCAGTTCTTC
TRBV4-1	TRBD1	TRBJ1-5	few	CASSPGQGVQPQHF	TGCGCCAGCAGCCCCGGACAGGGGGTCCAGCCCCAGCATTTT
TRBV12-3/TRBV12-4	NA	TRBJ2-7	NA	CASSLGSHSDEQYF	TGTGCCAGCAGTTTAGGTAGCCATTCCGACGAGCAGTACTTC
TRBV5-1	NA	TRBJ2-5	NA	CASSMTGEGETQYF	TGCGCCAGCAGCATGACAGGGGAGGGAGAGACCCAGTACTTC
TRBV7-6	NA	TRBJ2-5	NA	CASSLVSAKETQYF	TGTGCCAGCAGCTTAGTGAGCGCTAAAGAGACCCAGTACTTC
TRBV10-3	TRBD1	TRBJ2-7	few	CATGTVSSYEQYF	TGTGCCACCGGGACAGTCAGCTCCTACGAGCAGTACTTC
TRBV29-1	NA	TRBJ2-5	NA	CSVQKVGSPQETQYF	TGCAGCGTTCAGAAGGTGGGGTCCCCACAAGAGACCCAGTACTTC
TRBV3-1	NA	TRBJ1-1	NA	CASSPLAVRPGGGEAFF	TGTGCCAGCAGCCCCCTTGCGGTACGGCCCGGGGGCGGTGAAGCTTTCTTT
TRBV6-5	TRBD1	TRBJ2-4	NA	CASSYTRTGATGAYF	TGTGCCAGCAGCTATACTAGGACAGGGGCGACGGGGGCGTACTTC
TRBV7-8	TRBD2	TRBJ2-3	many	CASSTTGTSNPGGTDTQYF	TGTGCCAGCAGCACCACCGGGACTAGCAATCCTGGAGGCACAGATACGCAGTATTTT
TRBV7-2	NA	TRBJ1-3	many	CASSGQSSGNTIYF	TGTGCCAGCTCCGGACAGAGCTCTGGAAACACCATATATTTT
TRBV20-1	NA	TRBJ1-3	few	CSAPGAGNTIYF	TGCAGTGCCCCAGGGGCTGGAAACACCATATATTTT
TRBV28	NA	TRBJ2-7	NA	CASAVPRAYEQYF	TGTGCCAGCGCGGTCCCGAGGGCCTACGAGCAGTACTTC
TRBV12-3/TRBV12-4	NA	TRBJ2-1	few	CASIPRGWAYNEQFF	TGTGCCAGCATCCCCAGGGGCTGGGCCTACAATGAGCAGTTCTTC
TRBV11-3	NA	TRBJ2-1	few	CASSTPGSYNEQFF	TGTGCCAGCAGCACCCCGGGGTCCTACAATGAGCAGTTCTTC
TRBV7-3	NA	TRBJ1-1	NA	CASRGEGAEAFF	TGTGCCAGCAGGGGGGAAGGCGCTGAAGCTTTCTTT